The 5 T cell receptor beta chains below were found in one sample sequenced in a study of blood T cell repertoires in COVID-19. Sequencing was performed with immunoSEQ multiplex PCR; in TCRdb, only in-frame clones are kept and a portion is missing. The sample has 250,000 to 350,000 clones; about 83% are singletons. The sequenced material came from peripheral blood. These receptors originate from a woman aged 45-60 years with acute or convalescent COVID-19.

The V call is TRBV18, the J call TRBJ2-5; D might be TRBD1 (5 bases). Germline V CDR1 and CDR2: KGHSH, LQKENI. The CDR3 totals 15 residues. V lost 3 bases and J lost 2, with 13 bases in between. CDR3 in DNA: TGTGCCAGCTCACCCCCGTCGCAGGGTCAAGAGACCCAGTACTTC. Its translation is CASSPPSQGQETQYF.

The V call is TRBV15, the J call TRBJ1-6; D not resolved. CDR1 and CDR2 (germline): LNHNV, YYDKDF (reference sequence). CDR3 size: 13 residues. Deletions cut 4 bases from V and 5 bases from J, with 6 bases between. DNA for the CDR3: TGTGCCACCAGCACGCAGAATAATTCACCCCTCCACTTT. It yields the protein CATSTQNNSPLHF.

V and J are TRBV10-3 and TRBJ2-1; TRBD1 aligns across 8 bases. Germline CDR1 reads ENHRY; CDR2 reads SYGVKD. The J segment lost 5 bases and the V segment lost 6 bases, leaving 12 bases of the junction unmatched. The CDR3 length is 16 residues. The CDR3 DNA sequence: TGTGCCATCAGAGAAGCCGGGACAGGTTTAAACAATGAGCAGTTCTTC. Its translation: CAIREAGTGLNNEQFF.

This rearrangement joins TRBV10-2 to TRBJ1-2; D is undetermined. The CDR3 spans 13 residues. Between the trimmed V and J ends, which lost 3 bases and 8 bases, there was a span of 13 bases. Germline lookup yields CDR1 WSHSY and CDR2 SAAADI. The CDR3 region is CASSDRGPGGYTF. The CDR3 nucleotides read TGCGCCAGCAGTGACCGTGGACCGGGGGGCTACACCTTC.

The rearrangement uses TRBV12-5 and TRBJ1-5, with TRBD1 as a possible D gene (6 bases). This CDR3 is 17 amino acids long. V shed 2 bases and J shed 0 bases, with 14 bases lying between them. Germline assignment: CDR1 LGHNT and CDR2 FRNRAP. Here the CDR3 DNA reads TGTGCTAGTGGTTTGAGAACCTGGACAGTTAGCAATCAGCCCCAGCATTTT. This sequence encodes CASGLRTWTVSNQPQHF.